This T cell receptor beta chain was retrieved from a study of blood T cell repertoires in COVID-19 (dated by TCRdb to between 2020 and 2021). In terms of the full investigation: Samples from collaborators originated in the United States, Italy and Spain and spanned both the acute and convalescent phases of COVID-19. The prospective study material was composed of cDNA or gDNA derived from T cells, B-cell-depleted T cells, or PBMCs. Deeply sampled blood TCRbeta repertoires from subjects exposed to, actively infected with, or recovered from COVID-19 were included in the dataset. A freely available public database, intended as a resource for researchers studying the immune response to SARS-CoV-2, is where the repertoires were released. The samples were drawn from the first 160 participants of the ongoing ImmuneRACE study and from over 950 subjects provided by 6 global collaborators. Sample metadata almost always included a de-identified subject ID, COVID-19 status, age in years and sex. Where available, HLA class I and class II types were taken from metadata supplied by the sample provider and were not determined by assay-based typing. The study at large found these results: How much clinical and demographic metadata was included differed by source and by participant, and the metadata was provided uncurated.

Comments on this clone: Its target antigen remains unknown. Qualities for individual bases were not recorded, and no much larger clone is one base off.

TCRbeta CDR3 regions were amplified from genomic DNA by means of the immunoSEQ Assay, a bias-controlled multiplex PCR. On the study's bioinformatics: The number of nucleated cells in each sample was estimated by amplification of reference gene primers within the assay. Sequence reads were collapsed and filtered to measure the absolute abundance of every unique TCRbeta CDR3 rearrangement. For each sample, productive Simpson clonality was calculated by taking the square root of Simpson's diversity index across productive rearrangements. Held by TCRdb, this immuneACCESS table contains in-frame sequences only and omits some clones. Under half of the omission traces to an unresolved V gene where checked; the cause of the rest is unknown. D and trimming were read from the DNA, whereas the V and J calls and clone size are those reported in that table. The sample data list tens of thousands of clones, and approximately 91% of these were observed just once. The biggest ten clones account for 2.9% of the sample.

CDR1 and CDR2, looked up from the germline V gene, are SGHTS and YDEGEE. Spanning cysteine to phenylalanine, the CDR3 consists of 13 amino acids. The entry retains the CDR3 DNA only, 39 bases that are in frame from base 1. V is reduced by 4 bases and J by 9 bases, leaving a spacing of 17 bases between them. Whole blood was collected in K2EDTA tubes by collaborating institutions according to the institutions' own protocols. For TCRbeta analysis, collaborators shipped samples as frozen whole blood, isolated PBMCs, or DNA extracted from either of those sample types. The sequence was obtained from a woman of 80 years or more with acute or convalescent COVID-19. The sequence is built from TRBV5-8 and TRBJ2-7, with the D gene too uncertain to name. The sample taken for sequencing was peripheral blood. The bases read TGTGCCAGCAGCCGAAAATCCCTACGAGGGCAGTACTTC. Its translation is CASSRKSLRGQYF.